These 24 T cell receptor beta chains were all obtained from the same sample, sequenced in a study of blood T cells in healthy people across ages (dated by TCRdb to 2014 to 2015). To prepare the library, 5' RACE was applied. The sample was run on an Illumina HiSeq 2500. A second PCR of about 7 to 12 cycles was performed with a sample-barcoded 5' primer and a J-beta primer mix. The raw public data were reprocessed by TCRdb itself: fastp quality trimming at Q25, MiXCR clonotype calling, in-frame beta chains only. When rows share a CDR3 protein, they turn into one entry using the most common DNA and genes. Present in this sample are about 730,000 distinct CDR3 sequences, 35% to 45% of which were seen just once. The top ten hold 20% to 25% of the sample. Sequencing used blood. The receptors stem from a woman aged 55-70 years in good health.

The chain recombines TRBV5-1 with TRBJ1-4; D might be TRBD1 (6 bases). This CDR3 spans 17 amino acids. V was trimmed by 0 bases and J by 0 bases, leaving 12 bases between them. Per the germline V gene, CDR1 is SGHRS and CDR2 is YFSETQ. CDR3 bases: TGCGCCAGCAGCTTGGTTGGGGGCGGCTCAACTAATGAAAAACTGTTTTTT. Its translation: CASSLVGGGSTNEKLFF.

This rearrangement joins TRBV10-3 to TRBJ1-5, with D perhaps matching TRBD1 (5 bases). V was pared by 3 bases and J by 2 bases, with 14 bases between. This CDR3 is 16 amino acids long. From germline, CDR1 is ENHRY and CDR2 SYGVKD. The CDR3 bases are TGTGCCATCAGTGACACTCCGGGACTTGGCAATCAGCCCCAGCATTTT. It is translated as CAISDTPGLGNQPQHF.

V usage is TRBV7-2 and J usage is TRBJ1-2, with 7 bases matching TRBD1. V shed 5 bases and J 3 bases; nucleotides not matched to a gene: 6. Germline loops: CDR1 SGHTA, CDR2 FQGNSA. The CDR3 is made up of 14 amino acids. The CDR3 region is CASSQLRGDYGYTF. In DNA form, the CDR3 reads TGTGCCAGCAGCCAACTCAGGGGGGACTATGGCTACACCTTC. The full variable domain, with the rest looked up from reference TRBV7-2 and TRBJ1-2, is GAGVSQSPSNKVTEKGKDVELRCDPISGHTALYWYRQSLGQGLEFLIYFQGNSAPDKSGLPSDRFSAERTGGSVSTLTIQRTQQEDSAVYLCASSQLRGDYGYTFGSGTRLTVV.

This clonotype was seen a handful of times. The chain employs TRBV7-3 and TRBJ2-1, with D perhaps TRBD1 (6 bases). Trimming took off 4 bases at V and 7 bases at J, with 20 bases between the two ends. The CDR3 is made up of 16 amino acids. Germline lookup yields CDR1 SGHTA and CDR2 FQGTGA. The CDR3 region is CASSSSGTRTGNEQFF. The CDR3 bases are TGTGCCAGCAGCTCCTCCGGGACACGGACGGGGAATGAGCAGTTCTTC.

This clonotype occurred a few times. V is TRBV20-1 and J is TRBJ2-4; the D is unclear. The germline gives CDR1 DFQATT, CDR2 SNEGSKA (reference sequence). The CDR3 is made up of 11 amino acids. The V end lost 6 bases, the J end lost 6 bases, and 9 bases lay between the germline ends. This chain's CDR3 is CSALFGNIQYF. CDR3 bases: TGCAGTGCCCTATTTGGAAACATTCAGTACTTC.

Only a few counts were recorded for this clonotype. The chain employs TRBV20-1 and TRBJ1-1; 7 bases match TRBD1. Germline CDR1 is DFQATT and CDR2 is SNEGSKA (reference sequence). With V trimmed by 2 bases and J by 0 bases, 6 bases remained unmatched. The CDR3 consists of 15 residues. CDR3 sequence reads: CSARHRGNLNTEAFF. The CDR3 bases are TGCAGTGCTAGACACAGGGGCAACTTGAACACTGAAGCTTTCTTT.

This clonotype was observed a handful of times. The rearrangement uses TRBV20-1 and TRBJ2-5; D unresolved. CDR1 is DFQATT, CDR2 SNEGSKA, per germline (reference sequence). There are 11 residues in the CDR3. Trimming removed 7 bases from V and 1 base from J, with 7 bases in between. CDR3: CSVTAQETQYF. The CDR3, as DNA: TGCAGTGTCACAGCCCAAGAGACCCAGTACTTC.

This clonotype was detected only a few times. The CDR3 spells CASSTGQGSHGYTF. The CDR3 coding sequence is TGCGCCAGCAGCACGGGACAGGGAAGCCATGGCTACACCTTC. This chain connects TRBV5-1 to TRBJ1-2; 9 positions agree with TRBD1. Germline lookup yields CDR1 SGHRS and CDR2 YFSETQ. Trimming removed 4 bases from V and 6 bases from J; junction bases left unmatched: 7. The CDR3 totals 14 residues.

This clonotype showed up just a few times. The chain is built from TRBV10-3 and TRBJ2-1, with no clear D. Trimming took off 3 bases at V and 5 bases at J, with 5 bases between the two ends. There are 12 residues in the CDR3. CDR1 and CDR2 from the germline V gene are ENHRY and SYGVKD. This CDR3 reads CAISDSHNEQFF. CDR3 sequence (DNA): TGTGCCATCAGTGACAGCCACAATGAGCAGTTCTTC.

CDR3 sequence reads: CASSEAPGFMTYNEQYF. In DNA, the CDR3 is TGTGCCAGCAGTGAAGCGCCAGGCTTCATGACTTACAATGAGCAGTACTTC. The chain couples TRBV6-1 to TRBJ2-7, with unresolved D. CDR3 length: 17 amino acids. V was clipped by 0 bases and J by 7 bases, with 22 bases between them. CDR1 MNHNS and CDR2 SASEGT come from the germline V gene.

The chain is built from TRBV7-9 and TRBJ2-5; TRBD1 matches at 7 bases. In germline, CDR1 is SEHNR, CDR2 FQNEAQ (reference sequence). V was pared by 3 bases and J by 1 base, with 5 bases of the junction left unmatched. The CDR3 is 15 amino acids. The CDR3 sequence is CASSLTGRPQETQYF. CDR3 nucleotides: TGTGCCAGCAGCTTGACAGGGCGGCCCCAAGAGACCCAGTACTTC.

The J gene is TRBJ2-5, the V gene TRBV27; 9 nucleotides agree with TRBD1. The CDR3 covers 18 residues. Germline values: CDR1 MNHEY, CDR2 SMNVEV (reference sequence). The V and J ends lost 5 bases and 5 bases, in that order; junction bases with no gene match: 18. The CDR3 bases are TGTGCCAGCAGTAGGACAGGGGCCAGACCGCGCCGGGAGGAGACCCAGTACTTC. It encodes CASSRTGARPRREETQYF.

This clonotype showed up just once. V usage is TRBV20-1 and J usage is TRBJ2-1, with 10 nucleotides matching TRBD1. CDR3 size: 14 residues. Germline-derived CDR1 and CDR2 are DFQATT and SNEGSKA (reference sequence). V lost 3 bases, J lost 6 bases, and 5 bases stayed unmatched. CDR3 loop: CSARTGTGVNEQFF. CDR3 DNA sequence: TGCAGTGCTAGGACCGGGACAGGGGTCAATGAGCAGTTCTTC.

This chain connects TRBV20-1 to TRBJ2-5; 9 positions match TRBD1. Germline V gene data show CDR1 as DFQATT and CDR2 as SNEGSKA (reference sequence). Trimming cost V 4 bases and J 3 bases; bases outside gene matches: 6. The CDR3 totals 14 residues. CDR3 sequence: CSAIPGDREETQYF. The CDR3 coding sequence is TGCAGTGCTATCCCCGGGGACAGGGAAGAGACCCAGTACTTC.

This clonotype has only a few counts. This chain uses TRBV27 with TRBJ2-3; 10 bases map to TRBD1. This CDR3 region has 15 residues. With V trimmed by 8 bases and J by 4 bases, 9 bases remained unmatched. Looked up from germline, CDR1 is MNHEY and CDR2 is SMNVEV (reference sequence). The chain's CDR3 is CASVPGQGRADTQYF. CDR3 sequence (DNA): TGTGCCAGCGTACCGGGACAGGGGCGCGCAGATACGCAGTATTTT.

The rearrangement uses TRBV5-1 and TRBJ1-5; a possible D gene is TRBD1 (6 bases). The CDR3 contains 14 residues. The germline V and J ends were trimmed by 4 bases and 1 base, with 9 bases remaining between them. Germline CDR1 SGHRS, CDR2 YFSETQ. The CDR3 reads CASSNGQSNQPQHF. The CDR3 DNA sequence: TGCGCCAGCAGCAACGGACAGAGCAATCAGCCCCAGCATTTT. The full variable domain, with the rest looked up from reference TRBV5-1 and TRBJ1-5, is KAGVTQTPRYLIKTRGQQVTLSCSPISGHRSVSWYQQTPGQGLQFLFEYFSETQRNKGNFPGRFSGRQFSNSRSEMNVSTLELGDSALYLCASSNGQSNQPQHFGDGTRLSIL.

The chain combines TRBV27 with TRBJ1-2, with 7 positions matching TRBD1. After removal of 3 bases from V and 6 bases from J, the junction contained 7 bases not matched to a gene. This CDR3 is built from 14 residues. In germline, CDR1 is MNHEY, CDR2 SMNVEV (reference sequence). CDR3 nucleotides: TGTGCCAGCAGTTTCACCGGGACAGTGGATGGCTACACCTTC. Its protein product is CASSFTGTVDGYTF.

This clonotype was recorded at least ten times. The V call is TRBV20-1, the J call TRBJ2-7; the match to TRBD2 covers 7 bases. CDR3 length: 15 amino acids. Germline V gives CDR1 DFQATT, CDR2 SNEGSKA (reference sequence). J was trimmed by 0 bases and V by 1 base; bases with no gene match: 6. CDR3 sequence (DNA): TGCAGTGCTAGAGTCGGAGCGGGACCCTCCTACGAGCAGTACTTC. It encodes CSARVGAGPSYEQYF.

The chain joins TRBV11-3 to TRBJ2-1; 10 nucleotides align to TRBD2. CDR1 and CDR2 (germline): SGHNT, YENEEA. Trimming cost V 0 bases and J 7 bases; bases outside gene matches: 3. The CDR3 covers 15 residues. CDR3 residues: CASSLDTSGANEQFF. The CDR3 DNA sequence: TGTGCCAGCAGCTTAGATACTAGCGGGGCGAATGAGCAGTTCTTC.

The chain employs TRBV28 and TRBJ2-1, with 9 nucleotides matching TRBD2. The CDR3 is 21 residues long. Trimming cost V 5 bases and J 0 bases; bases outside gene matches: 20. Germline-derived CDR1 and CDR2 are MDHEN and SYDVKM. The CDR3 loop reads CASSPHSGKASGTSSYNEQFF. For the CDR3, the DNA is TGTGCCAGCAGTCCTCACTCAGGGAAAGCTAGCGGGACAAGCTCCTACAATGAGCAGTTCTTC.

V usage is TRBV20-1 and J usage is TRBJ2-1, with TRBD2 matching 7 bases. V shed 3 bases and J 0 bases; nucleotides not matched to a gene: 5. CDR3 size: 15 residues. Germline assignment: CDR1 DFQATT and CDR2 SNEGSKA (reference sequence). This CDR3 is CSARQGLSSYNEQFF. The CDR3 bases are TGCAGTGCTAGGCAGGGACTATCCTCCTACAATGAGCAGTTCTTC.

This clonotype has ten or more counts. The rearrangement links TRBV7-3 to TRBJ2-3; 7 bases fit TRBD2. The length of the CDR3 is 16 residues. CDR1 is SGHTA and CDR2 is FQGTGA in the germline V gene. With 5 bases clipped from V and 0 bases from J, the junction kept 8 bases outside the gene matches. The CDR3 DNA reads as TGTGCCAGCAGCCCCACGGGCGGGGGTAGCACAGATACGCAGTATTTT. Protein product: CASSPTGGGSTDTQYF.

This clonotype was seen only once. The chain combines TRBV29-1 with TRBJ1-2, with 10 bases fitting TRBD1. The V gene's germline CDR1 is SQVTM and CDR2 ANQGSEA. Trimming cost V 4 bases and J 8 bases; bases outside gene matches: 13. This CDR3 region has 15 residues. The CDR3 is CSVAVSGTGARGYTF. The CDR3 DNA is TGCAGCGTTGCGGTCTCCGGGACAGGGGCACGGGGCTACACCTTC.

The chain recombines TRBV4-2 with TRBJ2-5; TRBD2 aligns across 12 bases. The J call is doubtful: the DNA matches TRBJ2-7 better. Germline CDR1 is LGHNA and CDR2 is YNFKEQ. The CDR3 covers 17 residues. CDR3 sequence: CASSQDGLAGGTYEQYF. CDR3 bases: TGTGCCAGCAGCCAAGATGGTCTAGCGGGGGGGACCTACGAGCAGTACTTC.